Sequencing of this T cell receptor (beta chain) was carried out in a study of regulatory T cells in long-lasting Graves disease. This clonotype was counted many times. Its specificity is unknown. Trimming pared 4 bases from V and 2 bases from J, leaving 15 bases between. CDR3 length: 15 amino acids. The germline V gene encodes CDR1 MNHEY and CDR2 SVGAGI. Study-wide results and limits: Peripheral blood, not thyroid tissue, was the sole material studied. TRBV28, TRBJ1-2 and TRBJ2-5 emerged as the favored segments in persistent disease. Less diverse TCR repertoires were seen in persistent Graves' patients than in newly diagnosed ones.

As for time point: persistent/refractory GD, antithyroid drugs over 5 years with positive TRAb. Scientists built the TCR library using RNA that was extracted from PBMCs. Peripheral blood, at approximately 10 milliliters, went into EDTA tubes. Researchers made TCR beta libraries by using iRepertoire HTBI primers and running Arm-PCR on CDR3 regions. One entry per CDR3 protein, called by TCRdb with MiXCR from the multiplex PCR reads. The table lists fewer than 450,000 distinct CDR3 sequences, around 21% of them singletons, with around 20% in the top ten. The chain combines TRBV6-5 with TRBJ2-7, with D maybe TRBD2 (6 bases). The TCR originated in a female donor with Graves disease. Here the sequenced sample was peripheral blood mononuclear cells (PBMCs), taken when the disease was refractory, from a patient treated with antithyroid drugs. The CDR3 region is CASSWRPSGAYEQYF. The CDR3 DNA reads TGTGCCAGCAGTTGGCGCCCGTCGGGAGCCTACGAGCAGTACTTC.